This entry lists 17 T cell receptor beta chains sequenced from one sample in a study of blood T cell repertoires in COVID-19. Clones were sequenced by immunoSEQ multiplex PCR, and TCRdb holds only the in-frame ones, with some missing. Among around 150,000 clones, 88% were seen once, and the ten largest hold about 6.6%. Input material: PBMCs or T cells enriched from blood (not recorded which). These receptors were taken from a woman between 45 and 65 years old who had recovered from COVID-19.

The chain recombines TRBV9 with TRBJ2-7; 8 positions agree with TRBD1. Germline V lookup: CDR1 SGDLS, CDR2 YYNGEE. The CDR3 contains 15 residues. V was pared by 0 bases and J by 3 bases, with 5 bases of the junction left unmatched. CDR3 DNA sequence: TGTGCCAGCAGCGTAGAGGGGGGACAGGTCTACGAGCAGTACTTC. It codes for CASSVEGGQVYEQYF.

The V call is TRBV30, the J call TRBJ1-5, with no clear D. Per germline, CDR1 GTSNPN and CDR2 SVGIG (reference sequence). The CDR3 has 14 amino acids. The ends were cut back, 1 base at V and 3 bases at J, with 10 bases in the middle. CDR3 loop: CAWSAVSNNQPQHF. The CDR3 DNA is TGTGCCTGGAGTGCCGTTAGCAACAATCAGCCCCAGCATTTT. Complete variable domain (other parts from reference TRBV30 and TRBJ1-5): SQTIHQWPATLVQPVGSPLSLECTVEGTSNPNLYWYRQAAGRGLQLLFYSVGIGQISSEVPQNLSASRPQDRQFILSSKKLLLSDSGFYLCAWSAVSNNQPQHFGDGTRLSIL.

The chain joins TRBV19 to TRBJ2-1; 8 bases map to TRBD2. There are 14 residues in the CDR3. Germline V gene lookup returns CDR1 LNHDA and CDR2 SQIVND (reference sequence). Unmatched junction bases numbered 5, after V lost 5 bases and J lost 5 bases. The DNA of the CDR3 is TGTGCCAGTAGTGTACTAGCGGCGAACAATGAGCAGTTCTTC. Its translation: CASSVLAANNEQFF.

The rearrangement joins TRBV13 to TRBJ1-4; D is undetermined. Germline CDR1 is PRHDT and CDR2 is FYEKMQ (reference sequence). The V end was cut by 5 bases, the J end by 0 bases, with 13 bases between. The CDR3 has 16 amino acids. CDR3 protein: CASSPRTDPTNEKLFF. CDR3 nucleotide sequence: TGTGCCAGCAGCCCCCGGACTGATCCAACTAATGAAAAACTGTTTTTT. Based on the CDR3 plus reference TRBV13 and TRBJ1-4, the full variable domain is AAGVIQSPRHLIKEKRETATLKCYPIPRHDTVYWYQQGPGQDPQFLISFYEKMQSDKGSIPDRFSAQQFSDYHSELNMSSLELGDSALYFCASSPRTDPTNEKLFFGSGTQLSVL.

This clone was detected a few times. The DNA for the CDR3 is TGTGCCAGCAGCCAACCTACAGGGGATGGCTACACCTTC. This translates into CASSQPTGDGYTF. V and J are TRBV6-5 and TRBJ1-2; 7 nucleotides agree with TRBD1. J lost 6 bases, V lost 6 bases, and 7 bases had no gene match. From germline, CDR1 is MNHEY and CDR2 SVGAGI. This CDR3 region has 13 residues.

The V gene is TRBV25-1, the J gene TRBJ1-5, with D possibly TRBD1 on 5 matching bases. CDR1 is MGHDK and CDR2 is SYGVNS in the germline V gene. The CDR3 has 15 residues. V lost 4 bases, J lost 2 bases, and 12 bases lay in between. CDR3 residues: CASSGRAVGNQPQHF. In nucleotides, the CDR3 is TGTGCCAGCAGTGGCAGGGCGGTGGGCAATCAGCCCCAGCATTTT. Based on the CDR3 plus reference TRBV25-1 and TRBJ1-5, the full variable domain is EADIYQTPRYLVIGTGKKITLECSQTMGHDKMYWYQQDPGMELHLIHYSYGVNSTEKGDLSSESTVSRIRTEHFPLTLESARPSHTSQYLCASSGRAVGNQPQHFGDGTRLSIL.

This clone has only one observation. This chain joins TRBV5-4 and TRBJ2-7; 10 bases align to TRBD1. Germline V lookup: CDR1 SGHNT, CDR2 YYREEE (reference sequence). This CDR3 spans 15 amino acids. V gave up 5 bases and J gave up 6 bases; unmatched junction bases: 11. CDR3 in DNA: TGTGCCAGCAGTGTCTCCGGGACAGGGGATTCCGAGCAGTACTTC. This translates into CASSVSGTGDSEQYF.

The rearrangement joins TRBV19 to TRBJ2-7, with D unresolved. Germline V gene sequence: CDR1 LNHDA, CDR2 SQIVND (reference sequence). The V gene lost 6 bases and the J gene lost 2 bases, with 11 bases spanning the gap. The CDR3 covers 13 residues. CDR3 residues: CASRMTGTYEQYF. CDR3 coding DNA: TGTGCCAGTAGAATGACTGGTACCTACGAGCAGTACTTC.

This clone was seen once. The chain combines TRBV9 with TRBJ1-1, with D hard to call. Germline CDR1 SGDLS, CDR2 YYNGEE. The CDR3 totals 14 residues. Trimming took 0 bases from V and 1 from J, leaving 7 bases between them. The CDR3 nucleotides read TGTGCCAGCAGCGTAGGGCATTCGAACACTGAAGCTTTCTTT. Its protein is CASSVGHSNTEAFF.

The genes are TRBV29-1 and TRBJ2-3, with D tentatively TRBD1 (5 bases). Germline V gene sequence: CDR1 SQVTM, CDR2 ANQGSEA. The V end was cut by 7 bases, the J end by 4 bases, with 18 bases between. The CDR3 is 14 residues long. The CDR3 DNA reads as TGCAGCGCCTGCCCCACAGGTCAGGCAGATACGCAGTATTTT. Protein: CSACPTGQADTQYF.

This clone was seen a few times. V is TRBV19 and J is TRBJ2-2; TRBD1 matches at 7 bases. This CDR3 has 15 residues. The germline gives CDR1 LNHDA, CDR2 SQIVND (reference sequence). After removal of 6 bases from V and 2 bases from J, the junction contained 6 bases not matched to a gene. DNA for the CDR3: TGTGCCAGTAGGCCGGGACAGAGAAACACCGGGGAGCTGTTTTTT. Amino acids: CASRPGQRNTGELFF. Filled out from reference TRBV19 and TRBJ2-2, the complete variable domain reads DGGITQSPKYLFRKEGQNVTLSCEQNLNHDAMYWYRQDPGQGLRLIYYSQIVNDFQKGDIAEGYSVSREKKESFPLTVTSAQKNPTAFYLCASRPGQRNTGELFFGEGSRLTVL.

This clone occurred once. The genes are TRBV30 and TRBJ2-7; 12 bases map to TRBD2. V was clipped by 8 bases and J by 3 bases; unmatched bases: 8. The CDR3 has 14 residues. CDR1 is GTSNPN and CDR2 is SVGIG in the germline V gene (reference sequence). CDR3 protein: CAGSTSGGFYEQYF. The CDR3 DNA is TGTGCCGGATCGACTAGCGGGGGTTTCTACGAGCAGTACTTC.

The CDR3 is CASRLESTGYAFF. The CDR3, as DNA: TGTGCCAGTCGCCTGGAATCCACAGGGTATGCTTTCTTT. The chain employs TRBV19 and TRBJ1-1, with a weak D call TRBD1 (6 bases). Germline-derived CDR1 and CDR2 are LNHDA and SQIVND (reference sequence). V dropped 8 bases and J dropped 11 bases, with 21 bases sitting between them. This CDR3 contains 13 residues.

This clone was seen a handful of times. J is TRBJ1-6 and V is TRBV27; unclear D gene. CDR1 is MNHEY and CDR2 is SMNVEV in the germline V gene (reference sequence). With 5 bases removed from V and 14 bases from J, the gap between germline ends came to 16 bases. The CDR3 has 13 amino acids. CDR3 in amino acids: CASSREGRGSLHF. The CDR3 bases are TGTGCCAGCAGTAGGGAGGGAAGAGGGTCCCTCCACTTT.

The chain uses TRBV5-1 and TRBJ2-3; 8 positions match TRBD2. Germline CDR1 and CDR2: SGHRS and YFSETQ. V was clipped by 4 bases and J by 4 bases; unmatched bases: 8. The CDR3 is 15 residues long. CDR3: CASSPQRGRADTQYF. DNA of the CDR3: TGCGCCAGCAGCCCCCAGCGGGGGCGGGCAGATACGCAGTATTTT. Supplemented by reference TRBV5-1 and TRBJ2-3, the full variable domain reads KAGVTQTPRYLIKTRGQQVTLSCSPISGHRSVSWYQQTPGQGLQFLFEYFSETQRNKGNFPGRFSGRQFSNSRSEMNVSTLELGDSALYLCASSPQRGRADTQYFGPGTRLTVL.

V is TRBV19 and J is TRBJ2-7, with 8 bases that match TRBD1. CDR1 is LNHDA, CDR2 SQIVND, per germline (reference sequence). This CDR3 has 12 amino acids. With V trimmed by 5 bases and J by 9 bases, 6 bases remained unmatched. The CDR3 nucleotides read TGTGCCAGTAGTTTCCAGGGGGCCGGGCAGTACTTC. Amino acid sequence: CASSFQGAGQYF.

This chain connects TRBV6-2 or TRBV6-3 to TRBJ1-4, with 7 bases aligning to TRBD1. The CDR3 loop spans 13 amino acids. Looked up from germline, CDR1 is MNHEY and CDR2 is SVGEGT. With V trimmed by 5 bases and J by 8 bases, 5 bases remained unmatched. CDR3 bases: TGTGCCAGCAGTATGGACAGGTTCGAAAAACTGTTTTTT. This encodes CASSMDRFEKLFF.